This T cell receptor (beta chain) was sequenced for a study of blood T cell repertoires in COVID-19. The participants were between roughly 18 and 100 years old and came from about two dozen US areas. Participants were placed into cohorts based on the clinical history they reported. How the authors handled the data: Nucleated cell counts were estimated from reference gene primer amplification. Libraries were prepared by immunoSEQ multiplex PCR; TCRdb keeps only in-frame clonotypes and omits some of them. The V and J calls and clone size are taken from that table; D and trimming were inferred from the DNA. The table includes about 360,000 clones, approximately 89% detected once. The CDR3 spans 15 residues. CDR1 is LNHDA and CDR2 is SQIVND in the germline V gene (reference sequence). V lost 2 bases, J lost 3 bases, and 13 bases lay in between.

The TCR sequence derives from a man between 40 and 49 years old in a cohort exposed to, infected with or recovered from COVID-19 (not recorded which). The chain recombines TRBV19 with TRBJ1-2; D is possibly TRBD1 (5 bases). Sequenced material: PBMCs or T cells enriched from blood (not recorded which). CDR3 nucleotides: TGTGCCAGTAGTATAATTGGCAGGGAGGACTATGGCTACACCTTC. This translates into CASSIIGREDYGYTF.